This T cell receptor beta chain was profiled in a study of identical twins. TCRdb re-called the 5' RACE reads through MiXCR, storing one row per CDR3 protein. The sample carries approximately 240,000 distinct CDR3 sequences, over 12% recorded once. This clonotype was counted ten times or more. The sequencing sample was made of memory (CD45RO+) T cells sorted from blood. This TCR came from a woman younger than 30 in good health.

The CDR3 spells CASSATGTSGMATDTQYF. Here the CDR3 DNA reads TGTGCCAGCAGCGCCACCGGGACTAGCGGGATGGCGACAGATACGCAGTATTTT. The V and J genes are TRBV11-1 and TRBJ2-3; 13 nucleotides match TRBD2. The V gene end was trimmed by 5 bases and the J gene end by 3 bases; junction bases not matched to a gene: 11. The germline V gene has CDR1 SGHAT and CDR2 FQDESV (reference sequence). This CDR3 spans 18 amino acids.